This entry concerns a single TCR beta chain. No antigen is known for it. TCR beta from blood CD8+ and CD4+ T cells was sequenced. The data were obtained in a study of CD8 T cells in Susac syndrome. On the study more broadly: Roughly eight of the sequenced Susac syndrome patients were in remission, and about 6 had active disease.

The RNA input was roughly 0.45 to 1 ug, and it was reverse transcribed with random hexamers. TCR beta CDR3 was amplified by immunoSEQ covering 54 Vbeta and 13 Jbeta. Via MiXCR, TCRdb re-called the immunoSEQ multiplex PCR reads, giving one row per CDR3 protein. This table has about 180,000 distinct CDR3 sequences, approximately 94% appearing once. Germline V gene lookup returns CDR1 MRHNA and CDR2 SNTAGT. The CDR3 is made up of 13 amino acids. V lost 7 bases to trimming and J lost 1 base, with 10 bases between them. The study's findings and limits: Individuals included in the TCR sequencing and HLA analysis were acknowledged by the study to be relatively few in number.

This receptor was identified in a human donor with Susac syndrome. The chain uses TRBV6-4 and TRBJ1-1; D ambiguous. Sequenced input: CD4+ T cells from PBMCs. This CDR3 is CASTSGGNTEAFF. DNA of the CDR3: TGTGCCAGCACAAGTGGTGGGAACACTGAAGCTTTCTTT.